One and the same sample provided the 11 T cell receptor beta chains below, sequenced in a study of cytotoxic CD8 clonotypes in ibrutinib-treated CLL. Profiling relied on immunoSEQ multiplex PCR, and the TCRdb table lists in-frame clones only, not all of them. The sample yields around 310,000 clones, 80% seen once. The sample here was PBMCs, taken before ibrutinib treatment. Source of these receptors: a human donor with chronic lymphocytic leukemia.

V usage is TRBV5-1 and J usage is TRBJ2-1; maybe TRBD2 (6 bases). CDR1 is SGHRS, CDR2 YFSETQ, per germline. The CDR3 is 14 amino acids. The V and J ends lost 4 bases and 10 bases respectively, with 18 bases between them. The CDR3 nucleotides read TGCGCCAGCAGCGGCAGGGACTTGGATATGGAGCAGTTCTTC. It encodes CASSGRDLDMEQFF.

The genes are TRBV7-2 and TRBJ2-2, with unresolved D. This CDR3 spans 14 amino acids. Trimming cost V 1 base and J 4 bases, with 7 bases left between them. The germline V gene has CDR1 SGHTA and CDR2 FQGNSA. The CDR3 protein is CASSLDRFTGELFF. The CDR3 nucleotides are TGTGCCAGCAGCTTAGATCGCTTCACCGGGGAGCTGTTTTTT.

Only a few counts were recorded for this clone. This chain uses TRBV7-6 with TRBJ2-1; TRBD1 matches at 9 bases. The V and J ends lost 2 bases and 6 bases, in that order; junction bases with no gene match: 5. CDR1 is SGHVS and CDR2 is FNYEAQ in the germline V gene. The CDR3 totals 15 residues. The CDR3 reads CASSLWGQGPNEQFF. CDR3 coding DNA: TGTGCCAGCAGCTTATGGGGACAGGGCCCCAATGAGCAGTTCTTC.

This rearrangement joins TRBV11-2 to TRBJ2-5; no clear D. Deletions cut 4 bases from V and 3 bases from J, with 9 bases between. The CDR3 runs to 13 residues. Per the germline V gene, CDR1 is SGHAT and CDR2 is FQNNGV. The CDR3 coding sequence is TGTGCCAGCAGCTGGGCTGCGGAAGAGACCCAGTACTTC. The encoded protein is CASSWAAEETQYF.

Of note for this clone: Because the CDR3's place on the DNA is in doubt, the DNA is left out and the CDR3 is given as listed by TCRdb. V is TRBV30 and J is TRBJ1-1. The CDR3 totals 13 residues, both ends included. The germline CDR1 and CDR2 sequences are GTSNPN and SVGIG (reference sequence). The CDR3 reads CACAWGGNTEAFF.

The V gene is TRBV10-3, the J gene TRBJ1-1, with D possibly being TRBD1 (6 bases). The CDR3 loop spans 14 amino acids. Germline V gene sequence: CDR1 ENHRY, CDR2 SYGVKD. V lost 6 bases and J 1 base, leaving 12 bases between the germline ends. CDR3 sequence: CAIRSQGWNTEAFF. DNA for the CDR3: TGTGCCATCAGAAGCCAGGGGTGGAACACTGAAGCTTTCTTT.

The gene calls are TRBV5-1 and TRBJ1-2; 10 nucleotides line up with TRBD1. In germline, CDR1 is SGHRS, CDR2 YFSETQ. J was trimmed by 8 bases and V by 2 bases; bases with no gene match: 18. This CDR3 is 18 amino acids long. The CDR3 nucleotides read TGCGCCAGCAGCTTCTTTCCCGGGACCGGGACAGGGGAGGTCGGCTACACCTTC. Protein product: CASSFFPGTGTGEVGYTF.

Here the CDR3 reads CASSRDRAVAFF. CDR3 nucleotide sequence: TGTGCCAGCAGTAGAGACAGGGCCGTGGCTTTCTTT. V gene TRBV6-5 combines with J gene TRBJ1-1, with 7 bases identical to TRBD1. Germline CDR1 reads MNHEY; CDR2 reads SVGAGI. The CDR3 contains 12 residues. V lost 5 bases, J lost 11 bases, and 8 bases stayed unmatched.

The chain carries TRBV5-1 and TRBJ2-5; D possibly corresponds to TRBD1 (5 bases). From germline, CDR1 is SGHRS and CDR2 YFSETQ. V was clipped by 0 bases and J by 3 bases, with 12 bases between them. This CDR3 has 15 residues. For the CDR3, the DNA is TGCGCCAGCAGCTTGGCAGGGCCATCCGAAGAGACCCAGTACTTC. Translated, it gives CASSLAGPSEETQYF.

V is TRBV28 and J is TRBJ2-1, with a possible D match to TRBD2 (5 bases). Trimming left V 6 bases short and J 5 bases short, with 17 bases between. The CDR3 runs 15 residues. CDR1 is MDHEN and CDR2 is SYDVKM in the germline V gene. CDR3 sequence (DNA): TGTGCCAGCAGCCCACTAGTGTACCCGAACAATGAGCAGTTCTTC. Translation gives CASSPLVYPNNEQFF.

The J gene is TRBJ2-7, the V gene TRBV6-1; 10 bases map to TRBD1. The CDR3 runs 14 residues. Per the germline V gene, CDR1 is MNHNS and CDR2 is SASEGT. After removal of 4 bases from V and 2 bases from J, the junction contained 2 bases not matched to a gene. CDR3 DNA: TGTGCCAGCAGTGGGGACAGGGGAGCCTACGAGCAGTACTTC. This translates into CASSGDRGAYEQYF.